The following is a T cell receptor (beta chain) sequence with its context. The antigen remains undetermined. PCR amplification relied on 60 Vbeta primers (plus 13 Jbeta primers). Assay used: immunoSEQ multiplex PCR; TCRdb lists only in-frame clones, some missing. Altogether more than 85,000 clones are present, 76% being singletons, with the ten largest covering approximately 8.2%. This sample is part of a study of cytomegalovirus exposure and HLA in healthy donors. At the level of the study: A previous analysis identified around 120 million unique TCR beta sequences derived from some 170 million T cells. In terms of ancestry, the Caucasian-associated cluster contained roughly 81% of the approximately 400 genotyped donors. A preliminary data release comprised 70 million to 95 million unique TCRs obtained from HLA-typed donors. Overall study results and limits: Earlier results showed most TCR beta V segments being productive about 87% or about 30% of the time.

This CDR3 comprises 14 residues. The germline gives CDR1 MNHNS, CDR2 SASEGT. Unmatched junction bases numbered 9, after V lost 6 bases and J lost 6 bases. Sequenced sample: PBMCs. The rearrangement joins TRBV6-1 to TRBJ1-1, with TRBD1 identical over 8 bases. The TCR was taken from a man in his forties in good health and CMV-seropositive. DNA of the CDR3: TGTGCCAGCAGAGGACAGGGTGGGACATCTGAAGCTTTCTTT. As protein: CASRGQGGTSEAFF.